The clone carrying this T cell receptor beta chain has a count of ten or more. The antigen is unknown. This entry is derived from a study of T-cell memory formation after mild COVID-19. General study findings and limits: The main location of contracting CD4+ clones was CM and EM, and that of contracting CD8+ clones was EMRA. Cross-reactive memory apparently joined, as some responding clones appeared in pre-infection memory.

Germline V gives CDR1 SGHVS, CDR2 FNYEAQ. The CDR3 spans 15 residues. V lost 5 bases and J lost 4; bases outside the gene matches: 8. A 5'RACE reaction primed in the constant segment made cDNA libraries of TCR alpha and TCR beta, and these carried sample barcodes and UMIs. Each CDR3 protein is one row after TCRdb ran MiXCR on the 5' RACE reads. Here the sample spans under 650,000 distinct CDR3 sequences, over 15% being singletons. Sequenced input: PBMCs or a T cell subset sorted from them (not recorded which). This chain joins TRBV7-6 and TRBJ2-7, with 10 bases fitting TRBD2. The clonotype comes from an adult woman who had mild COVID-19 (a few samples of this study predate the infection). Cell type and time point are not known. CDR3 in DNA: TGTGCCAGCAGCCCCAGGACTAGCGGACTTTACGAGCAGTACTTC. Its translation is CASSPRTSGLYEQYF.